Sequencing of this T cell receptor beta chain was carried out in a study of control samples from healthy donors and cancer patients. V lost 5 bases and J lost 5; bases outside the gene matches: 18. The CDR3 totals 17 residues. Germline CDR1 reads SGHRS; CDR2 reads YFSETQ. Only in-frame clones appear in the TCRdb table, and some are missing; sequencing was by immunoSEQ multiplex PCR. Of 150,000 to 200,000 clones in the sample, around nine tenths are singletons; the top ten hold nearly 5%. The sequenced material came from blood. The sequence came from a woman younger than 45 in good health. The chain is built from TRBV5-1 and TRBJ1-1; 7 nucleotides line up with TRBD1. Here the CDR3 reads CASRVWGTGEQGTEAFF. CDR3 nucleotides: TGCGCCAGCAGGGTATGGGGGACGGGAGAACAGGGGACTGAAGCTTTCTTT.